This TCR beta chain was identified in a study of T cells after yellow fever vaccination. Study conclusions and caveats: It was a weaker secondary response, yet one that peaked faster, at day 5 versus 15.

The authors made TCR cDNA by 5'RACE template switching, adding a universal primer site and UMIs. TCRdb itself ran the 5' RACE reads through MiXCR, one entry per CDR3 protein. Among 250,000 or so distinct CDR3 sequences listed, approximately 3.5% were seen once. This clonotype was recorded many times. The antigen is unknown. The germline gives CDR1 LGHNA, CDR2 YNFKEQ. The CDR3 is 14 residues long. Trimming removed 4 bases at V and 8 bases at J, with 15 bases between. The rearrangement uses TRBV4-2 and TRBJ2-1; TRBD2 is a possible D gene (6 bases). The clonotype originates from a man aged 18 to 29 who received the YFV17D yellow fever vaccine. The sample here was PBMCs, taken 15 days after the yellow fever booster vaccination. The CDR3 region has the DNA TGTGCCAGCAGCCCCGGTGGGGGACTCGATGAGCAGTTCTTC. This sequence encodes CASSPGGGLDEQFF.